Presented here are 15 T cell receptor beta chains from one specimen sequenced in a study of shared clonotypes between healthy human individuals. Using immunoSEQ multiplex PCR, the repertoire was profiled, and TCRdb retains in-frame clones only, with some absent. The sample has approximately 500,000 clones, about four fifths seen once; the top ten hold 13%. The material sequenced was PBMCs. The receptors stem from a woman aged 40-49 years in good health. Some clones in this sample may be carry-over from other donors' samples.

V and J are TRBV15 and TRBJ2-7; 12 nucleotides agree with TRBD2. CDR3 length: 13 residues. Germline-derived CDR1 and CDR2 are LNHNV and YYDKDF (reference sequence). V lost 9 bases and J lost 4; bases outside the gene matches: 4. This CDR3 is CATRTSGRYEQYF. The CDR3 nucleotides are TGTGCCACACGCACTAGCGGGAGGTACGAGCAGTACTTC.

This rearrangement joins TRBV5-1 to TRBJ2-3, with 7 bases lining up with TRBD2. In germline, CDR1 is SGHRS, CDR2 YFSETQ. The V segment lost 2 bases and the J segment 4 bases; nucleotides outside the gene matches: 7. CDR3 length equals 15 residues. This CDR3 is CASSLLARDSDTQYF. In nucleotides, the CDR3 is TGCGCCAGCAGCTTACTAGCGCGGGACTCAGATACGCAGTATTTT.

With respect to this clone: This same CDR3 is encoded by further DNA sequences in the sample. The chain is built from TRBV6-1 and TRBJ2-3; 8 bases align to TRBD2. The CDR3 extends over 14 amino acids. J was trimmed by 5 bases and V by 5 bases; bases with no gene match: 6. The V gene's germline CDR1 is MNHNS and CDR2 SASEGT. CDR3 sequence reads: CASSTGGAGDTQYF. CDR3 DNA sequence: TGTGCCAGCAGTACCGGGGGGGCTGGAGATACGCAGTATTTT.

The chain couples TRBV28 to TRBJ1-1, with a weak D call TRBD1 (6 bases). With 3 bases removed from V and 11 bases from J, the gap between germline ends came to 13 bases. The CDR3 runs 12 residues. Germline V gene sequence: CDR1 MDHEN, CDR2 SYDVKM. This CDR3 reads CASSFWGAVAFF. CDR3 DNA: TGTGCCAGCAGTTTTTGGGGGGCAGTGGCTTTCTTT.

CDR3 nucleotides: TGTGCCAGCAGCCCACCTGGGACAGGGGGCTTAGCTTCCTACGAGCAGTACTTC. This translates into CASSPPGTGGLASYEQYF. The chain employs TRBV5-5 and TRBJ2-7, with 12 bases that match TRBD1. The germline V gene encodes CDR1 SGHKS and CDR2 YYEKEE (reference sequence). V dropped 4 bases and J dropped 1; count of bases not matched to a gene: 12. The CDR3 runs 18 residues.

The chain carries TRBV28 and TRBJ2-1, with 9 positions matching TRBD1. The V and J ends lost 4 bases and 8 bases, in that order; junction bases with no gene match: 15. CDR1 is MDHEN, CDR2 SYDVKM, per germline. The CDR3 has 17 amino acids. The CDR3 nucleotides are TGTGCCAGCAGTTCGCTTGGACAGGGGCCCACTAAGGATGAGCAGTTCTTC. It encodes CASSSLGQGPTKDEQFF.

In this sample, this clone turned up a few times. The chain combines TRBV15 with TRBJ1-5, with 7 bases identical to TRBD1. The CDR3 covers 16 residues. Germline V gene lookup returns CDR1 LNHNV and CDR2 YYDKDF (reference sequence). V was pared by 1 base and J by 2 bases, with 5 bases of the junction left unmatched. The CDR3 DNA is TGTGCCACCAGCAGAGCCCCAGGGGGAGGCAATCAGCCCCAGCATTTT. Its protein is CATSRAPGGGNQPQHF.

Worth noting for this clone: A much larger clone differs by one base, so this may be a read error. This sample includes further DNA sequences coding for the same CDR3. This chain uses TRBV7-3 with TRBJ2-1, with unresolved D. Germline-derived CDR1 and CDR2 are SGHTA and FQGTGA. The ends were cut back, 2 bases at V and 6 bases at J, with 8 bases in the middle. The length of the CDR3 is 13 residues. The CDR3 region is CASSLGLGNEQFF. Written as DNA, the CDR3 is TGTGCCAGCAGCTTAGGTCTGGGCAATGAGCAGTTCTTC.

V is TRBV29-1 and J is TRBJ2-7; the match to TRBD1 covers 10 bases. In germline, CDR1 is SQVTM, CDR2 ANQGSEA. This CDR3 has 15 residues. With V trimmed by 6 bases and J by 6 bases, 14 bases remained unmatched. CDR3 sequence (DNA): TGCAGCGTGAGGGACACCGGGACAGGGGCGTTCGAGCAGTACTTC. As protein: CSVRDTGTGAFEQYF.

Concerning this clone: Other DNA sequences in this sample translate to the same CDR3. The chain recombines TRBV18 with TRBJ1-1; 8 nucleotides line up with TRBD1. This CDR3 has 14 amino acids. CDR1 and CDR2 (germline): KGHSH, LQKENI. J gave up 4 bases and V 3 bases, and 4 bases lay outside the gene matches. CDR3 sequence: CASSPTGVGTEAFF. The CDR3 DNA reads TGTGCCAGCTCACCGACAGGGGTGGGCACTGAAGCTTTCTTT.

V gene TRBV5-1 combines with J gene TRBJ1-1; no clear D gene. Deletions cut 1 base from V and 1 base from J, with 8 bases between. Germline V lookup: CDR1 SGHRS, CDR2 YFSETQ. CDR3 size: 14 residues. CDR3 sequence: CASSLSRQNTEAFF. CDR3 coding DNA: TGCGCCAGCAGCTTGTCCAGGCAGAACACTGAAGCTTTCTTT.

V is TRBV5-6 and J is TRBJ1-3; D not certain. The CDR3 consists of 13 residues. Trimming left V 4 bases short and J 0 bases short, with 5 bases between. Germline assignment: CDR1 SGHDT and CDR2 YYEEEE. Here the CDR3 reads CASSPISGNTIYF. CDR3 nucleotide sequence: TGTGCCAGCAGCCCAATCTCTGGAAACACCATATATTTT.

The chain links TRBV7-9 to TRBJ1-1, with 9 bases lining up with TRBD1. The CDR3 loop spans 15 amino acids. V lost 5 bases, J lost 1 base, and 5 bases stayed unmatched. Per the germline V gene, CDR1 is SEHNR and CDR2 is FQNEAQ (reference sequence). CDR3 sequence reads: CASSLGTGTNTEAFF. The CDR3 DNA is TGTGCCAGCAGCCTCGGGACAGGGACGAACACTGAAGCTTTCTTT.

The chain employs TRBV4-1 and TRBJ2-1; the D is unclear. The V end was cut by 2 bases, the J end by 0 bases, with 8 bases between. The CDR3 length is 15 residues. Per germline, CDR1 MGHRA and CDR2 YSYEKL. As DNA, the CDR3 is TGCGCCAGCAGCCAACACGGAATCTCCTACAATGAGCAGTTCTTC. It is translated as CASSQHGISYNEQFF.

The chain recombines TRBV28 with TRBJ2-3, with D maybe TRBD2 (5 bases). V lost 3 bases and J lost 2, with 6 bases in between. The CDR3 is 13 amino acids. CDR1 is MDHEN and CDR2 is SYDVKM in the germline V gene. CDR3 in amino acids: CASSFGITDTQYF. The CDR3 DNA reads TGTGCCAGCAGTTTCGGGATCACAGATACGCAGTATTTT.